The T cell receptor beta chain described here comes from a study of sequential checkpoint blockade in melanoma. At the level of the study: Randomization was 1:1 between first-line nivolumab→ipilimumab and ipilimumab→nivolumab. Each arm's sequence ended with maintenance nivolumab.

Repertoires were generated with immunoSEQ multiplex PCR, while TCRdb's copy carries only in-frame clones and drops some. Of more than 25,000 clones listed, less than 90% are singletons. Treatment reported: randomized to nivolumab then ipilimumab (arm A) or the reverse (arm B). No patient had prior DNA-damaging chemotherapy. Live CD3+CD8+ CD19− CD56− cells were sorted from PBMCs. In germline, CDR1 is SGHVS, CDR2 FNYEAQ. V lost 1 base to trimming and J lost 8 bases, with 12 bases between them. The CDR3 consists of 14 residues. The chain combines TRBV7-6 with TRBJ2-1, with D perhaps TRBD2 (6 bases). This TCR came from a human donor with melanoma. The sample in question was CD8+ T cells sorted from blood (inferred from file names), obtained from a patient given nivolumab and ipilimumab in sequence. This chain's CDR3 is CASSLGGEADEQFF. CDR3 nucleotide sequence: TGTGCCAGCAGCTTAGGAGGGGAGGCCGATGAGCAGTTCTTC. Together with reference TRBV7-6 and TRBJ2-1, the CDR3 gives the full variable domain: GAGVSQSPRYKVTKRGQDVALRCDPISGHVSLYWYRQALGQGPEFLTYFNYEAQQDKSGLPNDRFSAERPEGSISTLTIQRTEQRDSAMYRCASSLGGEADEQFFGPGTRLTVL.